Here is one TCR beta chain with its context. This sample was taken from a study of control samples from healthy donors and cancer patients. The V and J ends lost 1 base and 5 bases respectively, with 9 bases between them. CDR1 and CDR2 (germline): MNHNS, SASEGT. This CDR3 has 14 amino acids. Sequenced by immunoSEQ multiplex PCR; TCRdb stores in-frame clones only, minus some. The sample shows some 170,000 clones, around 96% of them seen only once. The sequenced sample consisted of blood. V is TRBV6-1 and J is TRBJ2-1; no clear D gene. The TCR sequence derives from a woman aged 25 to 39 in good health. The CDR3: CASSEGAWDNEQFF. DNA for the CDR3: TGTGCCAGCAGTGAAGGGGCGTGGGACAATGAGCAGTTCTTC.